This T cell receptor beta chain was captured by sequencing in a study of Tregs in tolerant kidney transplant recipients. Study results and caveats: Findings come from small patient numbers and require larger validation. Donor-specific Treg expansion exceeded global Treg expansion in tolerant patients, suggesting antigen drive. The most relevant donor-specific Treg TCRbeta repertoire apparently came from expansion with activated donor B cells. Nucleotide sequences could not be compared across some patients' samples due to primer changes.

Turning to this clone: Its target is not known. The read is 3 residues too short to cover the CDR3 end, so that end is filled in from the germline J gene.

Method: immunoSEQ multiplex PCR; TCRdb's copy keeps in-frame clones and lacks some. In total, the table holds about 30,000 clones. Germline trimming cut 2 bases from V and 2 bases from J; bases unmatched to any gene: 0. This CDR3 region has 15 residues. Per the germline V gene, CDR1 is MNHEY and CDR2 is SVGEGT. The material was CD8+ T cells from blood, obtained before the transplant. The chain couples TRBV6-2 or TRBV6-3 to TRBJ2-1; 10 bases fit TRBD2. The clonotype originates from a human donor who received a combined kidney and bone marrow transplant. The CDR3 DNA, read in part, is TGTGCCAGCAGTTACCTAGCGGGAGCCTACAATGAG. Amino acids: CASSYLAGAYNE. The full CDR3 protein is CASSYLAGAYNEQFF.